The 27 T cell receptor beta chains below were found in one sample sequenced in a study of shared clonotypes between healthy human individuals. TCRdb keeps only in-frame clones here, not all; method: immunoSEQ multiplex PCR. The data show roughly 2.2 million clones, with 85% to 95% seen just once and under 0.45% held by the top ten. The sample taken for sequencing was naive CD4+ T cells from PBMCs. Sample subset: CD45RA+ positively selected. Receptors originate from a man between 18 and 29 years old in good health. Some clones in this sample may be carry-over from other donors' samples.

Concerning this clone itself: The identical CDR3 is also encoded by other nucleotide sequences in the sample. This sequence joins TRBV9 and TRBJ2-3; a possible D gene is TRBD1 (6 bases). From germline, CDR1 is SGDLS and CDR2 YYNGEE. V was shortened by 3 bases and J by 2 bases, with 7 bases between the two germline ends. The CDR3 length is 13 residues. CDR3 nucleotide sequence: TGTGCCAGCAGCGACAGGGTCACAGATACGCAGTATTTT. Translated: CASSDRVTDTQYF.

This clone has only a few counts. The CDR3 nucleotides read TGTGCCAGTAGTATTGCCAAGAACACTGAAGCTTTCTTT. Translating gives CASSIAKNTEAFF. V usage is TRBV19 and J usage is TRBJ1-1; D is unclear. Germline V gene data show CDR1 as LNHDA and CDR2 as SQIVND (reference sequence). This CDR3 is 13 amino acids long. The ends were cut back, 3 bases at V and 1 base at J, with 6 bases in the middle.

This chain joins TRBV11-1 and TRBJ2-1, with D uncertain. The CDR3 extends over 15 amino acids. Germline CDR1 SGHAT, CDR2 FQDESV (reference sequence). Deletions cut 1 base from V and 7 bases from J, with 14 bases between. The CDR3 region has the DNA TGTGCCAGCAGCTTAGAGCCCGGTACCGTTAATGAGCAGTTCTTC. It is translated as CASSLEPGTVNEQFF.

This chain joins TRBV28 and TRBJ1-4, with D maybe TRBD1 (5 bases). The CDR3 has 15 residues. Trimming stripped 2 bases from V and 8 bases from J, with 15 bases between. The germline gives CDR1 MDHEN, CDR2 SYDVKM. The CDR3 nucleotides are TGTGCCAGCAGTTTACGACAGAGGGAGGGAGAAAAACTGTTTTTT. Protein product: CASSLRQREGEKLFF. Supplemented by reference TRBV28 and TRBJ1-4, the full variable domain reads DVKVTQSSRYLVKRTGEKVFLECVQDMDHENMFWYRQDPGLGLRLIYFSYDVKMKEKGDIPEGYSVSREKKERFSLILESASTNQTSMYLCASSLRQREGEKLFFGSGTQLSVL.

The V and J genes are TRBV7-9 and TRBJ2-5; D remains ambiguous. The ends were cut back, 0 bases at V and 1 base at J, with 12 bases in the middle. Germline V gene data show CDR1 as SEHNR and CDR2 as FQNEAQ (reference sequence). The CDR3 is made up of 16 amino acids. The CDR3 reads CASSLAAADPQETQYF. CDR3 nucleotides: TGTGCCAGCAGCTTAGCGGCCGCAGACCCCCAAGAGACCCAGTACTTC.

The chain links TRBV27 to TRBJ2-1; 11 bases align to TRBD2. The ends lost 5 bases at V and 5 bases at J; junction bases unmatched: 8. CDR3 length: 16 amino acids. Germline-derived CDR1 and CDR2 are MNHEY and SMNVEV (reference sequence). Here the CDR3 reads CASSATGTSGDNEQFF. CDR3 nucleotide sequence: TGTGCCAGCAGTGCAACCGGGACTAGCGGCGACAATGAGCAGTTCTTC.

V usage is TRBV6-1 and J usage is TRBJ1-3; 9 bases map to TRBD1. J lost 14 bases, V lost 4 bases, and 9 bases had no gene match. The germline CDR1 and CDR2 sequences are MNHNS and SASEGT. The CDR3 sequence is 13 residues long. CDR3 nucleotide sequence: TGTGCCAGCAGTGCTAGAAGGGGACAGGGAGTATATTTT. This encodes CASSARRGQGVYF.

Turning to this clone: The sample holds other DNA sequences that translate to the same CDR3. CDR3 sequence (DNA): TGTGCCAGCAGCCAAGCGGGGTCTGGAAACACCATATATTTT. It encodes CASSQAGSGNTIYF. The chain recombines TRBV14 with TRBJ1-3; D is unclear. The V end was cut by 1 base, the J end by 1 base, with 5 bases between. Per the germline V gene, CDR1 is SGHDN and CDR2 is FVKESK. The length of the CDR3 is 14 residues.

This clone was counted a few times. The chain carries TRBV30 and TRBJ1-1; D remains unclear. Germline CDR1 and CDR2: GTSNPN and SVGIG (reference sequence). The CDR3 consists of 14 residues. The ends were cut back, 4 bases at V and 3 bases at J, with 15 bases in the middle. The CDR3 coding sequence is TGTGCCTGGAAAGTGTCGGCAGGATACACTGAAGCTTTCTTT. The encoded protein is CAWKVSAGYTEAFF.

Comments on this clone: Other DNA sequences in the sample encode the same CDR3. J is TRBJ1-1 and V is TRBV5-1; D is uncertain. Germline assignment: CDR1 SGHRS and CDR2 YFSETQ. Between the trimmed V and J ends, which lost 0 bases and 2 bases, there was a span of 8 bases. There are 14 residues in the CDR3. CDR3 sequence: CASSLGSFNTEAFF. The DNA of the CDR3 is TGCGCCAGCAGCTTGGGGAGTTTTAACACTGAAGCTTTCTTT.

V usage is TRBV19 and J usage is TRBJ1-1; D might be TRBD1 (6 bases). V was shortened by 6 bases and J by 3 bases, with 17 bases between the two germline ends. Germline lookup yields CDR1 LNHDA and CDR2 SQIVND (reference sequence). This CDR3 is built from 15 residues. Written as DNA, the CDR3 is TGTGCCAGTAGCCTCAGCGACAGGCCCTACACTGAAGCTTTCTTT. It yields the protein CASSLSDRPYTEAFF. Supplemented by reference TRBV19 and TRBJ1-1, the full variable domain reads DGGITQSPKYLFRKEGQNVTLSCEQNLNHDAMYWYRQDPGQGLRLIYYSQIVNDFQKGDIAEGYSVSREKKESFPLTVTSAQKNPTAFYLCASSLSDRPYTEAFFGQGTRLTVV.

V usage is TRBV9 and J usage is TRBJ1-1; D remains ambiguous. The germline gives CDR1 SGDLS, CDR2 YYNGEE. The CDR3 consists of 15 residues. With 3 bases removed from V and 7 bases from J, the gap between germline ends came to 19 bases. The CDR3 region has the DNA TGTGCCAGCAGCGCCGGGTTTATCGGTAGGAGTGAAGCTTTCTTT. Its translation: CASSAGFIGRSEAFF. The variable domain in full, completed from reference TRBV9 and TRBJ1-1, reads DSGVTQTPKHLITATGQRVTLRCSPRSGDLSVYWYQQSLDQGLQFLIQYYNGEERAKGNILERFSAQQFPDLHSELNLSSLELGDSALYFCASSAGFIGRSEAFFGQGTRLTVV.

The gene calls are TRBV5-5 and TRBJ1-1, with 9 bases that match TRBD1. V trimming: 0 bases; J trimming: 5 bases; junction bases outside the gene matches: 2. Germline loops: CDR1 SGHKS, CDR2 YYEKEE (reference sequence). This CDR3 is built from 14 residues. Here the CDR3 DNA reads TGTGCCAGCAGCTTGGGACAGGGGGAAACTGAAGCTTTCTTT. Translation: CASSLGQGETEAFF.

Points on this clone: Other DNA sequences in the same sample also yield this CDR3. V gene TRBV28 combines with J gene TRBJ1-2; D is unresolved. CDR3 length: 14 amino acids. Germline V gene sequence: CDR1 MDHEN, CDR2 SYDVKM. The ends were cut back, 3 bases at V and 2 bases at J, with 10 bases in the middle. The CDR3 bases are TGTGCCAGCAGTTTGGGAGCGGGGAACTATGGCTACACCTTC. It translates to CASSLGAGNYGYTF.

V usage is TRBV5-5 and J usage is TRBJ2-1; D is uncertain. In germline, CDR1 is SGHKS, CDR2 YYEKEE (reference sequence). Between the trimmed V and J ends, which lost 2 bases and 0 bases, there was a span of 9 bases. This CDR3 is built from 15 residues. The CDR3 here is CASSFWQNSYNEQFF. DNA of the CDR3: TGTGCCAGCAGCTTTTGGCAGAACTCCTACAATGAGCAGTTCTTC.

The chain uses TRBV5-1 and TRBJ1-1; a possible D gene is TRBD1 (5 bases). V dropped 0 bases and J dropped 4 bases, with 13 bases sitting between them. CDR3 size: 15 residues. Germline loops: CDR1 SGHRS, CDR2 YFSETQ. In DNA, the CDR3 is TGCGCCAGCAGCTTGGAGTCTGGGACTAGCACTGAAGCTTTCTTT. Translating gives CASSLESGTSTEAFF.

The chain uses TRBV20-1 and TRBJ2-1, with 7 bases lining up with TRBD2. The germline V gene encodes CDR1 DFQATT and CDR2 SNEGSKA (reference sequence). The CDR3 contains 11 residues. Unmatched junction bases numbered 3, after V lost 4 bases and J lost 9 bases. For the CDR3, the DNA is TGCAGTGCTATCCCGGGGGGTGAGCAGTTCTTC. Translating it yields CSAIPGGEQFF.

The rearrangement links TRBV9 to TRBJ2-7; tentatively, D is TRBD2 (6 bases). Per the germline V gene, CDR1 is SGDLS and CDR2 is YYNGEE. V lost 4 bases to trimming and J lost 6 bases, with 20 bases between them. This CDR3 region has 15 residues. CDR3 sequence (DNA): TGTGCCAGCAGCCCCCTGGGGGGATCGTTGGGCGAGCAGTACTTC. This gives the protein CASSPLGGSLGEQYF.

About this clone itself: The junction departs from the called germline gene at one end, perhaps through a read error. The rearrangement uses TRBV14 and TRBJ2-1; 8 nucleotides match TRBD2. CDR3 length: 12 amino acids. CDR1 is SGHDN and CDR2 is FVKESK in the germline V gene. The CDR3 DNA sequence: TGTGCCAGCAGTCAAGCGGGAGTTGAGCAGTTCTTC. Translating gives CASSQAGVEQFF.

V and J are TRBV11-2 and TRBJ1-1; unclear D gene. Trimming took off 5 bases at V and 5 bases at J, with 15 bases between the two ends. Germline-derived CDR1 and CDR2 are SGHAT and FQNNGV. There are 14 residues in the CDR3. CDR3: CASSPTLRWTEAFF. CDR3 coding DNA: TGTGCCAGCAGCCCTACGTTGCGGTGGACTGAAGCTTTCTTT.

The chain employs TRBV4-2 and TRBJ2-5; D not certain. Trimming left V 0 bases short and J 5 bases short, with 10 bases between. This CDR3 region has 14 residues. Germline V gives CDR1 LGHNA, CDR2 YNFKEQ. The CDR3 DNA follows: TGTGCCAGCAGCCAAGAGGCAGTACGGGAGACCCAGTACTTC. Translating gives CASSQEAVRETQYF.

In regard to this clone: The sample has other DNA sequences that encode this CDR3 too. This chain joins TRBV28 and TRBJ2-7, with D unresolved. Germline V gene data show CDR1 as MDHEN and CDR2 as SYDVKM. CDR3 length: 11 residues. Between the trimmed V and J ends, which lost 6 bases and 4 bases, there was a span of 7 bases. DNA of the CDR3: TGTGCCAGCAGACGTATGTACGAGCAGTACTTC. Translating it yields CASRRMYEQYF.

This clone was recorded a few times. V and J are TRBV2 and TRBJ1-1, with D unresolved. The germline V gene encodes CDR1 SNHLY and CDR2 FYNNEI. Between the trimmed V and J ends, which lost 6 bases and 5 bases, there was a span of 10 bases. This CDR3 region has 12 residues. The CDR3 protein is CASSTQGTEAFF. The CDR3 nucleotides read TGTGCCAGCAGCACACAAGGTACTGAAGCTTTCTTT. The whole variable domain, remainder taken from reference TRBV2 and TRBJ1-1, is EPEVTQTPSHQVTQMGQEVILRCVPISNHLYFYWYRQILGQKVEFLVSFYNNEISEKSEIFDDQFSVERPDGSNFTLKIRSTKLEDSAMYFCASSTQGTEAFFGQGTRLTVV.

The J gene is TRBJ1-4, the V gene TRBV28; TRBD1 agrees at 8 bases. V was pared by 4 bases and J by 0 bases, with 4 bases of the junction left unmatched. Germline assignment: CDR1 MDHEN and CDR2 SYDVKM. The CDR3 is 16 amino acids. The CDR3 bases are TGTGCCAGCAGTTCAGGGACAGGAACAACTAATGAAAAACTGTTTTTT. Encoded protein: CASSSGTGTTNEKLFF.

The chain is built from TRBV5-8 and TRBJ2-4; 9 bases agree with TRBD2. From germline, CDR1 is SGHTS and CDR2 YDEGEE. This CDR3 has 16 amino acids. Trimming cost V 1 base and J 1 base; bases outside gene matches: 3. CDR3 in amino acids: CASSLRAGGAKNIQYF. CDR3 coding DNA: TGTGCCAGCAGCTTGAGGGCGGGAGGGGCCAAAAACATTCAGTACTTC.

The CDR3 nucleotides are TGTGCCAGCAGCCAAGTACCCAAGGGTAGGGGAAATCAGCCCCAGCATTTT. Translated: CASSQVPKGRGNQPQHF. This chain joins TRBV7-8 and TRBJ1-5; possibly TRBD1 for D (5 bases). The CDR3 loop spans 17 amino acids. The germline gives CDR1 SGHVS, CDR2 FQNEAQ. V shed 5 bases and J shed 4 bases, with 21 bases lying between them.

The chain employs TRBV7-3 and TRBJ2-1; D gene ambiguous. Germline CDR1 is SGHTA and CDR2 is FQGTGA. This CDR3 contains 15 residues. V gave up 4 bases and J gave up 0 bases, with 10 bases separating them. The CDR3 loop reads CASSSTYSSYNEQFF. The CDR3 DNA reads as TGTGCCAGCAGCTCAACGTACAGCTCCTACAATGAGCAGTTCTTC.